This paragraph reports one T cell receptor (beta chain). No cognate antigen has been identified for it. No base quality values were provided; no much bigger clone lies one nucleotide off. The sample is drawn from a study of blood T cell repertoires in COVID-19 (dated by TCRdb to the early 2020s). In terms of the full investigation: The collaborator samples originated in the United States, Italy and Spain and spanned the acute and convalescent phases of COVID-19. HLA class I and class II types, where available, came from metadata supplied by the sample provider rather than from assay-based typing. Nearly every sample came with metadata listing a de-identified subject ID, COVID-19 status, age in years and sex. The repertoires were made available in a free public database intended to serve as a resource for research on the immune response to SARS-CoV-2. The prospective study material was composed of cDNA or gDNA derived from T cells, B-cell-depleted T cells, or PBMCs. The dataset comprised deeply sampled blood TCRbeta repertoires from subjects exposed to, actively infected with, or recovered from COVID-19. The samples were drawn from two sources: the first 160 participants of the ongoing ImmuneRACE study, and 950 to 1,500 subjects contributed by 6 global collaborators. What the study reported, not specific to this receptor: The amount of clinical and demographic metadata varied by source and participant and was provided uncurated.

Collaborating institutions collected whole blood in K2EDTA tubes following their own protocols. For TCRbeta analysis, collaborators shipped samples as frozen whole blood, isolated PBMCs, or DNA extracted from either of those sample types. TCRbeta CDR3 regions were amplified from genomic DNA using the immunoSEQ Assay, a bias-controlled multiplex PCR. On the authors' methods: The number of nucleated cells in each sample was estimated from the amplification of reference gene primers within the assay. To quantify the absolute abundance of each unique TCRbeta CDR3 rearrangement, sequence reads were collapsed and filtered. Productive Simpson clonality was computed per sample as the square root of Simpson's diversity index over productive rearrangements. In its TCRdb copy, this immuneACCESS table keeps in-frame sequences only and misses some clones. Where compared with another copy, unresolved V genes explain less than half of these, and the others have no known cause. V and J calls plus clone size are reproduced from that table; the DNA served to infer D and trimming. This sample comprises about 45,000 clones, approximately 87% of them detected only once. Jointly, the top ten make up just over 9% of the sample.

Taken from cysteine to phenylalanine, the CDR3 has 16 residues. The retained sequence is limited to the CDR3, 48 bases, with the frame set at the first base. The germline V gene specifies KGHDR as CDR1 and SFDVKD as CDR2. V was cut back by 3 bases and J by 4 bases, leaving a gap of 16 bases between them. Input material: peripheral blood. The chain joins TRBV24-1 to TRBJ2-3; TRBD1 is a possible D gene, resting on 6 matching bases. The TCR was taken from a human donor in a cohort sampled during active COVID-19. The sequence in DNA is TGTGCCACCAGTGATCCTACATTGGGGGCCTCAGATACGCAGTATTTT. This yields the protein CATSDPTLGASDTQYF.